This TCR beta chain was recovered during a study of patients and donors after allogeneic stem cell transplantation. One entry per CDR3 protein results from TCRdb running MiXCR on the RT-PCR reads. The sample holds about 160,000 distinct CDR3 sequences, 30% to 45% seen once. The material sequenced was blood, either unsorted or a sorted T cell fraction (not recorded which). This TCR was sampled from a human donor who was either an allogeneic HSCT recipient or a stem cell or donor lymphocyte infusion donor (not recorded which). It is not recorded whose cells these are; they may come from a transplant donor.

The CDR3 DNA sequence: TGTGCCAGCGTCAACCGCGGGGTACTCTACGAGCAGTACTTC. Translation: CASVNRGVLYEQYF. V and J are TRBV6-2 or TRBV6-3 and TRBJ2-7, with D possibly matching TRBD2 (6 bases). Germline V lookup: CDR1 MNHEY, CDR2 SVGEGT. The CDR3 sequence is 14 residues long. V lost 8 bases and J lost 3, with 17 bases in between.